The 18 T cell receptor beta chains presented below share a single source sample, sequenced in a study of T cell responses to AZD1222 COVID-19 vaccine. Method: immunoSEQ multiplex PCR; TCRdb's copy keeps in-frame clones and lacks some. The profile shows about 140,000 clones, around 91% of them singletons. The source material was peripheral blood, sampled on day 0 of AZD1222 vaccination. Source of these receptors: an adult in good health.

The gene calls are TRBV19 and TRBJ1-1; D not certain. This CDR3 has 13 amino acids. V dropped 1 base and J dropped 1 base, with 4 bases sitting between them. The germline V gene has CDR1 LNHDA and CDR2 SQIVND (reference sequence). The CDR3 sequence is CASSIARNTEAFF. CDR3 DNA sequence: TGTGCCAGTAGTATAGCCCGGAACACTGAAGCTTTCTTT.

The chain combines TRBV29-1 with TRBJ2-4; the match to TRBD2 covers 7 bases. This CDR3 has 21 residues. Germline V lookup: CDR1 SQVTM, CDR2 ANQGSEA. The CDR3 is CRGLWEGPKRPPVLAKNIQYF. DNA of the CDR3: TGCAGGGGCCTGTGGGAGGGGCCCAAAAGGCCCCCCGTTCTAGCCAAAAACATTCAGTACTTC.

This clone is a singleton in its sample. This sequence joins TRBV28 and TRBJ1-4; maybe TRBD1 (5 bases). This CDR3 region has 16 residues. Germline lookup yields CDR1 MDHEN and CDR2 SYDVKM. Trimming took 5 bases from V and 0 from J, leaving 13 bases between them. This CDR3 is CASSPPTAATNEKLFF. CDR3 coding DNA: TGTGCCAGCAGTCCGCCGACAGCTGCAACTAATGAAAAACTGTTTTTT.

This clone was seen just once. The chain has TRBV9 and TRBJ2-7; tentatively, D is TRBD1 (6 bases). Trimming took off 2 bases at V and 1 base at J, with 16 bases between the two ends. The CDR3 sequence is 16 residues long. Germline V lookup: CDR1 SGDLS, CDR2 YYNGEE. CDR3 in amino acids: CASSVDTGLGSYEQYF. The CDR3 bases are TGTGCCAGCAGCGTTGATACAGGGTTAGGTTCCTACGAGCAGTACTTC.

The rearrangement uses TRBV5-1 and TRBJ2-2, with D unresolved. V was cut by 0 bases and J by 6 bases, with 9 bases left in between. Germline lookup yields CDR1 SGHRS and CDR2 YFSETQ. CDR3 size: 14 residues. The CDR3 DNA reads TGCGCCAGCAGCTTGGCGGCCGCGGCCGGGGAGCTGTTTTTT. The encoded protein is CASSLAAAAGELFF.

The V and J genes are TRBV7-8 and TRBJ1-4; weak D call: TRBD1 (5 bases). V lost 1 base and J 7 bases, leaving 13 bases between the germline ends. Germline CDR1 and CDR2: SGHVS and FQNEAQ. The CDR3 length is 15 residues. The CDR3 DNA sequence: TGTGCCAGCAGCTTAGTAGGGAGCGGGGGTGAAAAACTGTTTTTT. Translation: CASSLVGSGGEKLFF.

The chain recombines TRBV7-2 with TRBJ2-1; no clear D gene. The CDR3 consists of 13 residues. V lost 1 base, J lost 7 bases, and 8 bases lay in between. Germline V gives CDR1 SGHTA, CDR2 FQGNSA. The DNA for the CDR3 is TGTGCCAGCAGCTTAGATCCTAGTAATGAGCAGTTCTTC. It specifies CASSLDPSNEQFF.

V and J are TRBV4-2 and TRBJ1-5, with 10 bases fitting TRBD1. The length of the CDR3 is 17 residues. Germline loops: CDR1 LGHNA, CDR2 YNFKEQ. Trimming removed 0 bases from V and 5 bases from J; junction bases left unmatched: 7. The CDR3 nucleotides read TGTGCCAGCAGCCAAGACACTAGACAGGGGGCCGATCAGCCCCAGCATTTT. This codes for CASSQDTRQGADQPQHF.

This clone was observed once. The V and J genes are TRBV7-2 and TRBJ2-1; 8 positions agree with TRBD1. The germline V gene has CDR1 SGHTA and CDR2 FQGNSA. J gave up 5 bases and V 4 bases, and 7 bases lay outside the gene matches. The CDR3 totals 15 residues. Written as DNA, the CDR3 is TGTGCCAGCAGCTATCGACAGGGGTTAAACAATGAGCAGTTCTTC. This translates into CASSYRQGLNNEQFF.

The chain uses TRBV18 and TRBJ2-7; D is ambiguous. Germline values: CDR1 KGHSH, CDR2 LQKENI. V dropped 2 bases and J dropped 7 bases, with 6 bases sitting between them. This CDR3 spans 11 amino acids. The CDR3 DNA is TGTGCCAGCTCACCATGGAAGGAGCAGTACTTC. The encoded protein is CASSPWKEQYF. Filled out from reference TRBV18 and TRBJ2-7, the complete variable domain reads NAGVMQNPRHLVRRRGQEARLRCSPMKGHSHVYWYRQLPEEGLKFMVYLQKENIIDESGMPKERFSAEFPKEGPSILRIQQVVRGDSAAYFCASSPWKEQYFGPGTRLTVT.

The chain uses TRBV19 and TRBJ1-4, with 12 bases aligning to TRBD1. Germline V gene sequence: CDR1 LNHDA, CDR2 SQIVND (reference sequence). Trimming cost V 3 bases and J 5 bases; bases outside gene matches: 7. CDR3 size: 17 residues. CDR3 sequence reads: CASSIPGTGGGNEKLFF. CDR3 nucleotide sequence: TGTGCCAGTAGTATTCCCGGGACAGGGGGCGGCAATGAAAAACTGTTTTTT.

The gene calls are TRBV25-1 and TRBJ2-7, with 7 positions matching TRBD1. The CDR3 extends over 14 amino acids. Trimming cost V 6 bases and J 3 bases; bases outside gene matches: 8. The germline CDR1 and CDR2 sequences are MGHDK and SYGVNS. Here the CDR3 reads CASRGDSRRYEQYF. The CDR3, as DNA: TGTGCCAGCAGGGGGGACAGCCGACGCTACGAGCAGTACTTC.

CDR3 sequence reads: CASSSLVSGGLSDTQYF. The DNA for the CDR3 is TGCGCCAGCAGCTCCCTGGTTAGCGGGGGTTTATCAGATACGCAGTATTTT. The genes are TRBV5-1 and TRBJ2-3, with TRBD2 identical over 9 bases. V shed 3 bases and J 4 bases; nucleotides not matched to a gene: 12. The germline gives CDR1 SGHRS, CDR2 YFSETQ. The CDR3 has 17 amino acids.

V gene TRBV11-2 combines with J gene TRBJ2-7; no reliable D call. The V gene's germline CDR1 is SGHAT and CDR2 FQNNGV. The V gene lost 5 bases and the J gene lost 10 bases, with 24 bases spanning the gap. The length of the CDR3 is 15 residues. CDR3 amino acids: CASSETASPLHPQYF. The CDR3 coding sequence is TGTGCCAGCAGCGAGACGGCGTCTCCTCTTCATCCCCAGTACTTC.

This CDR3 is CASRRTKNTEAFF. The CDR3 DNA sequence: TGTGCCAGCAGGCGGACAAAGAACACTGAAGCTTTCTTT. The chain links TRBV2 to TRBJ1-1, with D possibly being TRBD1 (5 bases). This CDR3 is built from 13 residues. The ends were cut back, 6 bases at V and 1 base at J, with 9 bases in the middle. Germline V lookup: CDR1 SNHLY, CDR2 FYNNEI.

The gene calls are TRBV5-1 and TRBJ1-1; D unclear. This CDR3 comprises 11 residues. The germline CDR1 and CDR2 sequences are SGHRS and YFSETQ. The ends were cut back, 3 bases at V and 6 bases at J, with 6 bases in the middle. The CDR3 nucleotides read TGCGCCAGCAGCTCTTACTCTGAAGCTTTCTTT. It codes for CASSSYSEAFF.

V gene TRBV12-3 or TRBV12-4 combines with J gene TRBJ1-1, with TRBD1 identical over 7 bases. The CDR3 covers 13 residues. Trimming cost V 5 bases and J 5 bases; bases outside gene matches: 5. Here the CDR3 reads CASSLQGRTEAFF. CDR3 DNA sequence: TGTGCCAGCAGTCTACAGGGGAGGACTGAAGCTTTCTTT.

V and J are TRBV25-1 and TRBJ1-2; 10 bases fit TRBD1. Germline values: CDR1 MGHDK, CDR2 SYGVNS. V shed 8 bases, J shed 5 bases, and the junction held 8 bases outside the gene matches. This CDR3 is built from 14 residues. This CDR3 is CASAGTGVLYGYTF. DNA of the CDR3: TGTGCCAGCGCCGGGACAGGGGTCTTATATGGCTACACCTTC.